The entry below describes one T cell receptor beta chain. The sample originates from a study of blood T cell repertoires in COVID-19. J gave up 5 bases and V 2 bases, and 8 bases lay outside the gene matches. Germline CDR1 SGHRS, CDR2 YFSETQ. There are 15 residues in the CDR3. Sequencing used immunoSEQ multiplex PCR; TCRdb keeps in-frame clones, though not all of them. Here the sample spans roughly 48,000 clones, approximately 85% being singletons. This chain joins TRBV5-1 and TRBJ2-7; 9 bases match TRBD1. The clonotype was recovered from a middle-aged man with acute or convalescent COVID-19. The sequenced sample consisted of peripheral blood. The CDR3 coding sequence is TGCGCCAGCAGCTTACAGGGGGCTGTTGCCGACGAGCAGTACTTC. It encodes CASSLQGAVADEQYF. Variable domain in full (rest from reference TRBV5-1 and TRBJ2-7): KAGVTQTPRYLIKTRGQQVTLSCSPISGHRSVSWYQQTPGQGLQFLFEYFSETQRNKGNFPGRFSGRQFSNSRSEMNVSTLELGDSALYLCASSLQGAVADEQYFGPGTRLTVT.